The entry below gives a single T cell receptor beta chain sequence along with its context. What it recognizes is unknown. The data were obtained in a study of Ad26.COV2.S vaccination and SARS-CoV-2 variants. Findings and limits, study-wide: Across vaccine and placebo recipients, the breadth of non-spike TCRs was similar. Overall T cell responses may have been underestimated by the analyses of TCR breadth and depth. Substantial breadth was reportedly displayed by spike-specific CD8+ and CD4+ T cell responses after vaccination.

As to treatment: over 15 received Ad26.COV2.S at low or high dose, single or two shots; roughly 5 received placebo; per-sample allocation not given. After the first vaccine or placebo injection, samples were drawn on day 63. An adult aged 18-55 years in Boston served as the donor. The assay was immunoSEQ multiplex PCR, and TCRdb's table has in-frame clones only and misses some. The sample contains over 300,000 clones, roughly 80% of which appear only once. V gave up 4 bases and J gave up 3 bases; unmatched junction bases: 7. The CDR3 consists of 16 residues. The V gene's germline CDR1 is SGHRS and CDR2 YFSETQ.

The chain couples TRBV5-1 to TRBJ2-7; 13 nucleotides line up with TRBD2. The sequencing used peripheral blood, collected in a trial of Ad26.COV2.S vaccine versus placebo. The TCR sequence derives from a person between 18 and 60 years old who received the Ad26.COV2.S COVID-19 vaccine or a placebo. CDR3 residues: CASSPGLAGAFYEQYF. The CDR3 DNA reads TGCGCCAGCAGCCCCGGACTAGCGGGGGCCTTCTACGAGCAGTACTTC.